The 30 T cell receptor beta chains below come from one sample, sequenced in a study of blood T cell repertoires in COVID-19. Sequenced by immunoSEQ multiplex PCR; TCRdb stores in-frame clones only, minus some. The sample includes 300,000 to 500,000 clones, approximately 87% seen only once; the top ten take over 0.9%. What was sequenced was PBMCs or T cells enriched from blood (not recorded which). Receptor source: a woman aged 30 to 39 with acute COVID-19.

The table lists this clone with a count of one. The chain couples TRBV2 to TRBJ1-5; the match to TRBD1 covers 7 bases. The germline CDR1 and CDR2 sequences are SNHLY and FYNNEI. CDR3 length: 13 amino acids. V shed 8 bases, J shed 4 bases, and the junction held 5 bases outside the gene matches. The CDR3 region is CASGRGSNQPQHF. The CDR3 bases are TGTGCCAGCGGCAGGGGGTCAAATCAGCCCCAGCATTTT.

The chain combines TRBV4-1 with TRBJ1-4; no reliable D call. V was shortened by 2 bases and J by 2 bases, with 3 bases between the two germline ends. Germline V gene sequence: CDR1 MGHRA, CDR2 YSYEKL. The CDR3 consists of 13 residues. The CDR3 bases are TGCGCCAGCAGCCAACTGACTAATGAAAAACTGTTTTTT. This encodes CASSQLTNEKLFF.

The count of this clone is one. This sequence joins TRBV6-4 and TRBJ2-5; a possible D gene is TRBD1 (6 bases). The germline V gene encodes CDR1 MRHNA and CDR2 SNTAGT. Trimming removed 0 bases from V and 2 bases from J, with 16 bases in between. The CDR3 covers 17 residues. The CDR3 DNA is TGTGCCAGCAGTGACTCGAATGGTAACAGGGCGCAAGAGACCCAGTACTTC. Protein product: CASSDSNGNRAQETQYF.

V usage is TRBV7-8 and J usage is TRBJ2-2; no definite D call. The CDR3 consists of 12 residues. CDR1 and CDR2 from the germline V gene are SGHVS and FQNEAQ. Trimming left V 5 bases short and J 13 bases short, with 14 bases between. For the CDR3, the DNA is TGTGCCAGCAGCCCCCGCGTGTCTACGCTGTTTTTT. Protein sequence: CASSPRVSTLFF.

The rearrangement joins TRBV9 to TRBJ2-2, with a tentative D call TRBD1 (5 bases). V lost 3 bases and J 1 base, leaving 7 bases between the germline ends. This CDR3 has 14 residues. Germline V CDR1 and CDR2: SGDLS, YYNGEE. The CDR3 DNA reads as TGTGCCAGCAGCGGGCAGGGGAACACCGGGGAGCTGTTTTTT. As protein: CASSGQGNTGELFF. Full variable domain (missing parts from reference TRBV9 and TRBJ2-2): DSGVTQTPKHLITATGQRVTLRCSPRSGDLSVYWYQQSLDQGLQFLIQYYNGEERAKGNILERFSAQQFPDLHSELNLSSLELGDSALYFCASSGQGNTGELFFGEGSRLTVL.

Of note for this clone: This same CDR3 is encoded by further DNA sequences in the sample. This chain joins TRBV7-9 and TRBJ2-1, with 7 nucleotides matching TRBD2. V lost 2 bases to trimming and J lost 3 bases; unmatched junction nucleotides: 4. The CDR3 is 15 amino acids. Germline V gives CDR1 SEHNR, CDR2 FQNEAQ (reference sequence). CDR3 coding DNA: TGTGCCAGCAGCTTACGCGGGGGTGGCTACAATGAGCAGTTCTTC. This encodes CASSLRGGGYNEQFF.

This clone was detected only a few times. V is TRBV18 and J is TRBJ1-1; tentatively, D is TRBD1 (6 bases). The length of the CDR3 is 13 residues. Trimming left V 2 bases short and J 3 bases short, with 7 bases between. The germline V gene has CDR1 KGHSH and CDR2 LQKENI. The CDR3 sequence: CASSPSGDTEAFF. DNA for the CDR3: TGTGCCAGCTCACCATCAGGGGACACTGAAGCTTTCTTT.

The chain employs TRBV5-4 and TRBJ2-3; D is ambiguous. Germline loops: CDR1 SGHNT, CDR2 YYREEE (reference sequence). CDR3 size: 15 residues. The V gene lost 0 bases and the J gene lost 2 bases, with 10 bases spanning the gap. The CDR3 sequence is CASSLDGSDTDTQYF. As DNA, the CDR3 is TGTGCCAGCAGCTTGGACGGGTCCGACACAGATACGCAGTATTTT.

This clone was detected once. The CDR3 loop is CATKASGYNEQFF. As DNA, the CDR3 is TGTGCCACCAAGGCTAGCGGATACAATGAGCAGTTCTTC. J is TRBJ2-1 and V is TRBV24-1, with 7 bases matching TRBD2. Germline CDR1 is KGHDR and CDR2 is SFDVKD. This CDR3 spans 13 amino acids. Trimming removed 8 bases from V and 4 bases from J; junction bases left unmatched: 4.

The CDR3 here is CASSSLGTGEGYTF. The CDR3 region has the DNA TGTGCCAGCAGTTCTCTGGGAACAGGGGAGGGCTACACCTTC. The chain recombines TRBV28 with TRBJ1-2; TRBD1 agrees at 7 bases. The junction had 10 bases not matched to a gene; V was cut back by 4 bases and J by 8 bases. There are 14 residues in the CDR3. Germline CDR1 MDHEN, CDR2 SYDVKM.

As DNA, the CDR3 is TGTGCCAGCAGCGTAGGAGAGGGAACGTTCGCCGGGGAGCTGTTTTTT. It codes for CASSVGEGTFAGELFF. The chain recombines TRBV9 with TRBJ2-2; weak D call: TRBD2 (5 bases). V lost 0 bases to trimming and J lost 6 bases, with 15 bases between them. CDR3 size: 16 residues. The V gene's germline CDR1 is SGDLS and CDR2 YYNGEE.

This chain connects TRBV18 to TRBJ2-7; 8 bases map to TRBD1. This CDR3 is 14 amino acids long. Germline V gene sequence: CDR1 KGHSH, CDR2 LQKENI. Trimming at V came to 3 bases and at J to 2 bases, leaving 3 bases not matched to a gene. The DNA of the CDR3 is TGTGCCAGCTCACCGGGACAGGAGCCCTACGAGCAGTACTTC. Translation gives CASSPGQEPYEQYF.

This clone was seen a single time. The chain links TRBV19 to TRBJ1-5; TRBD1 matches 7 bases. CDR3 length: 18 residues. V shed 7 bases, J shed 0 bases, and the junction held 15 bases outside the gene matches. Germline V gene sequence: CDR1 LNHDA, CDR2 SQIVND (reference sequence). The CDR3 nucleotides are TGTGCCAGTAAGGGCTACAGGGGAGTATGGGGTAGCAATCAGCCCCAGCATTTT. Translated, it gives CASKGYRGVWGSNQPQHF.

This clone was counted once. The sample carries other DNA sequences with the same CDR3. The CDR3 loop reads CASSQDRGPGNTIYF. CDR3 sequence (DNA): TGTGCCAGCAGTCAGGACAGGGGGCCTGGAAACACCATATATTTT. The chain has TRBV27 and TRBJ1-3; 11 bases align to TRBD1. The CDR3 totals 15 residues. Germline V gene sequence: CDR1 MNHEY, CDR2 SMNVEV (reference sequence). V gave up 5 bases and J gave up 2 bases; unmatched junction bases: 2.

V gene TRBV4-1 combines with J gene TRBJ1-2; D is unclear. V was trimmed by 0 bases and J by 0 bases, leaving 8 bases between them. CDR1 is MGHRA and CDR2 is YSYEKL in the germline V gene. The CDR3 covers 15 residues. CDR3 nucleotide sequence: TGCGCCAGCAGCCAAGAGGCCAGTGCTAACTATGGCTACACCTTC. It specifies CASSQEASANYGYTF.

V usage is TRBV7-3 and J usage is TRBJ2-2; D might be TRBD1 (5 bases). V dropped 5 bases and J dropped 6 bases, with 22 bases sitting between them. The V gene's germline CDR1 is SGHTA and CDR2 FQGTGA. This CDR3 spans 17 amino acids. The CDR3 DNA reads TGTGCCAGCAGCCCTCAAGGGGTCTTCGGTGGGGCCGGGGAGCTGTTTTTT. This encodes CASSPQGVFGGAGELFF.

This chain uses TRBV5-4 with TRBJ2-7; 8 bases align to TRBD1. CDR1 is SGHNT and CDR2 is YYREEE in the germline V gene (reference sequence). This CDR3 contains 15 residues. J lost 0 bases, V lost 4 bases, and 6 bases had no gene match. CDR3 in DNA: TGTGCCAGCAGCGTAAGACAGGGGTCCTCCTACGAGCAGTACTTC. Protein sequence: CASSVRQGSSYEQYF.

The rearrangement uses TRBV10-2 and TRBJ1-6, with TRBD1 matching 10 bases. Germline V gene sequence: CDR1 WSHSY, CDR2 SAAADI. Trimming removed 4 bases from V and 10 bases from J; junction bases left unmatched: 4. The CDR3 covers 14 residues. CDR3 in DNA: TGCGCCAGCAGTGGCGACAGGGGGCGATCACCCCTCCACTTT. Residues: CASSGDRGRSPLHF.

The rearrangement links TRBV9 to TRBJ2-5, with TRBD2 identical over 12 bases. Germline trimming cut 0 bases from V and 1 base from J; bases unmatched to any gene: 1. The CDR3 extends over 16 amino acids. CDR1 and CDR2 from the germline V gene are SGDLS and YYNGEE. CDR3: CASSVATSGGQETQYF. In DNA form, the CDR3 reads TGTGCCAGCAGCGTAGCGACTAGCGGGGGCCAAGAGACCCAGTACTTC.

The chain links TRBV5-5 to TRBJ2-5; 10 bases map to TRBD2. The germline gives CDR1 SGHKS, CDR2 YYEKEE (reference sequence). The junction had 2 bases not matched to a gene; V was cut back by 1 base and J by 5 bases. This CDR3 spans 14 amino acids. This CDR3 reads CASSLLAGVETQYF. Written as DNA, the CDR3 is TGTGCCAGCAGCTTGCTAGCGGGGGTCGAGACCCAGTACTTC. The entire variable domain, with the rest obtained from reference TRBV5-5 and TRBJ2-5, is as follows: DAGVTQSPTHLIKTRGQQVTLRCSPISGHKSVSWYQQVLGQGPQFIFQYYEKEERGRGNFPDRFSARQFPNYSSELNVNALLLGDSALYLCASSLLAGVETQYFGPGTRLLVL.

The chain uses TRBV10-1 and TRBJ2-1, with D perhaps matching TRBD1 (6 bases). Trimming pared 5 bases from V and 5 bases from J, leaving 10 bases between. Per the germline V gene, CDR1 is WNHNN and CDR2 is SYGVQD (reference sequence). There are 13 residues in the CDR3. The CDR3: CASSRGGNNEQFF. CDR3 nucleotide sequence: TGCGCCAGCAGTAGAGGGGGAAACAATGAGCAGTTCTTC.

This clone appeared a few times. This rearrangement joins TRBV5-1 to TRBJ1-2; D is possibly TRBD1 (6 bases). Trimming pared 1 base from V and 7 bases from J, leaving 20 bases between. The CDR3 covers 16 residues. CDR1 is SGHRS and CDR2 is YFSETQ in the germline V gene. CDR3 residues: CASSLISGGAASGYTF. The DNA for the CDR3 is TGCGCCAGCAGCTTGATTAGTGGGGGCGCGGCTAGTGGCTACACCTTC.

The J gene is TRBJ2-3, the V gene TRBV5-6, with 7 bases that match TRBD1. J lost 3 bases, V lost 4 bases, and 5 bases had no gene match. Germline values: CDR1 SGHDT, CDR2 YYEEEE. This CDR3 spans 14 amino acids. The CDR3 protein is CASSPRQGTDTQYF. For the CDR3, the DNA is TGTGCCAGCAGCCCGCGACAGGGAACAGATACGCAGTATTTT.

This rearrangement joins TRBV5-5 to TRBJ1-4; D is ambiguous. The germline V and J ends were trimmed by 2 bases and 8 bases, with 10 bases remaining between them. Per germline, CDR1 SGHKS and CDR2 YYEKEE (reference sequence). The CDR3 sequence is 13 residues long. In DNA, the CDR3 is TGTGCCAGCAGCTTCCCCAGGTCGGAAAAACTGTTTTTT. This gives the protein CASSFPRSEKLFF. The variable domain in full, completed from reference TRBV5-5 and TRBJ1-4, reads DAGVTQSPTHLIKTRGQQVTLRCSPISGHKSVSWYQQVLGQGPQFIFQYYEKEERGRGNFPDRFSARQFPNYSSELNVNALLLGDSALYLCASSFPRSEKLFFGSGTQLSVL.

The chain has TRBV5-1 and TRBJ1-6; 10 positions agree with TRBD1. V dropped 2 bases and J dropped 9; count of bases not matched to a gene: 8. The CDR3 consists of 16 residues. CDR1 and CDR2 (germline): SGHRS, YFSETQ. The CDR3 protein is CASSLASGTGVSPLHF. In DNA, the CDR3 is TGCGCCAGCAGCTTAGCCTCCGGGACAGGGGTTTCACCCCTCCACTTT.

This chain links TRBV11-2 with TRBJ2-6, with D perhaps matching TRBD2 (6 bases). The length of the CDR3 is 18 residues. Germline assignment: CDR1 SGHAT and CDR2 FQNNGV. V gave up 5 bases and J gave up 4 bases, with 21 bases separating them. The CDR3 bases are TGTGCCAGCAGCCTGACCGGGACTTCCATAACGGGGGCCAACGTCCTGACTTTC. Protein sequence: CASSLTGTSITGANVLTF. The variable domain in full, completed from reference TRBV11-2 and TRBJ2-6, reads EAGVAQSPRYKIIEKRQSVAFWCNPISGHATLYWYQQILGQGPKLLIQFQNNGVVDDSQLPKDRFSAERLKGVDSTLKIQPAKLEDSAVYLCASSLTGTSITGANVLTFGAGSRLTVL.

This chain connects TRBV29-1 to TRBJ1-6; D is perhaps TRBD1 (5 bases). CDR1 and CDR2 from the germline V gene are SQVTM and ANQGSEA. This CDR3 spans 16 amino acids. The CDR3 DNA reads as TGCAGGCCTGACCAGGGCGGCGGCTCCTATAATTCACCCCTCCACTTT. Protein sequence: CRPDQGGGSYNSPLHF.

The CDR3 here is CASSYRLAGGQGTDTQYF. CDR3 DNA: TGTGCCAGCAGCTATCGACTAGCGGGGGGGCAAGGCACAGATACGCAGTATTTT. V and J are TRBV5-4 and TRBJ2-3; 14 bases match TRBD2. The J segment lost 1 base and the V segment lost 3 bases, leaving 7 bases of the junction unmatched. CDR1 SGHNT and CDR2 YYREEE come from the germline V gene (reference sequence). This CDR3 comprises 18 residues.

The gene calls are TRBV18 and TRBJ2-7, with TRBD1 matching over 9 bases. The trim removed 3 bases at V and 6 bases at J, leaving 15 bases unmatched. The CDR3 extends over 17 amino acids. Germline V lookup: CDR1 KGHSH, CDR2 LQKENI. In DNA form, the CDR3 reads TGTGCCAGCTCACCCATCCGGACCGGGACAGGGCCTACCGAGCAGTACTTC. Amino acids: CASSPIRTGTGPTEQYF.

The chain is built from TRBV5-1 and TRBJ1-6; possibly TRBD1 for D (5 bases). Trimming took off 2 bases at V and 2 bases at J, with 8 bases between the two ends. CDR3 length: 15 residues. CDR1 is SGHRS, CDR2 YFSETQ, per germline. The CDR3 sequence is CASSFGGTYNSPLHF. In nucleotides, the CDR3 is TGCGCCAGCAGCTTCGGGGGAACCTATAATTCACCCCTCCACTTT.